Listed below are T cell receptor beta chains from one sample, sequenced in a study of blood T cells in healthy people across ages. TCRdb processed the 5' RACE reads anew with MiXCR; each CDR3 protein has one entry. The data contain about 1.1 million distinct CDR3 sequences, approximately 38% of them singletons. Sample: blood. These receptors originate from a man aged 18 to 30 in good health. CDR3s include the opening cysteine and the closing phenylalanine or tryptophan. The D gene is left open where the match is weak. Clone size appears in some rows only: once, few, many, or a class for an expanded clone.

abundance	d_gene	j_gene	v_gene	CDR3aa	CDR3nt
NA	TRBD1	TRBJ2-3	TRBV20-1	CSATYVGQGTDTQYF	TGCAGTGCTACCTACGTGGGACAGGGAACAGATACGCAGTATTTT
few	TRBD1	TRBJ1-4	TRBV3-1	CASSLITGASYEKLFF	TGTGCCAGCAGCCTAATAACAGGGGCCTCGTATGAAAAACTGTTTTTT
few	TRBD1	TRBJ1-2	TRBV18	CASSVDRDYTF	TGTGCCAGCTCAGTTGACAGGGACTACACCTTC
few	TRBD1	TRBJ2-1	TRBV20-1	CSARKTGYEQFF	TGCAGTGCTAGAAAGACAGGGTATGAGCAGTTCTTC
NA	NA	TRBJ2-2	TRBV6-2/TRBV6-3	CASSYLESTGELFF	TGTGCCAGCAGCTACCTCGAATCCACCGGGGAGCTGTTTTTT
NA	TRBD1	TRBJ1-2	TRBV4-3	CAGSQVGTGGSGYTF	TGCGCCGGCAGCCAAGTAGGGACAGGGGGCTCTGGCTACACCTTC
few	NA	TRBJ1-4	TRBV5-1	CASSRAGSPTNEKLFF	TGCGCCAGCAGCCGTGCAGGGAGCCCAACTAATGAAAAACTGTTTTTT
few	NA	TRBJ2-7	TRBV20-1	CSARQDLGEQYF	TGCAGTGCTAGACAGGATTTGGGGGAGCAGTACTTC
NA	TRBD1	TRBJ1-2	TRBV6-1	CASSEARQGGTGGYTF	TGTGCCAGCAGCGAAGCCAGACAGGGGGGAACTGGTGGCTACACCTTC
NA	NA	TRBJ1-1	TRBV12-5	CASGLDSRTNTEAFF	TGTGCTAGTGGTTTGGACAGCCGCACGAACACTGAAGCTTTCTTT
NA	TRBD2	TRBJ2-1	TRBV20-1	CSARDRLAGGYEQFF	TGCAGTGCTAGAGACCGACTAGCGGGGGGATATGAGCAGTTCTTC
many	NA	TRBJ2-2	TRBV5-1	CASSSPVNTGELFF	TGCGCCAGCAGCTCCCCAGTTAACACCGGGGAGCTGTTTTTT
NA	TRBD2	TRBJ2-5	TRBV7-7	CASSPSGGVKETQYF	TGTGCCAGCAGCCCGAGCGGGGGGGTTAAAGAGACCCAGTACTTC
NA	NA	TRBJ2-3	TRBV29-1	CSAPAGLGELDTQYF	TGCAGCGCCCCCGCGGGACTTGGGGAGTTAGATACGCAGTATTTT
few	TRBD2	TRBJ2-3	TRBV6-5	CASSPLAGRSTDTQYF	TGTGCCAGCAGTCCTCTAGCGGGCCGTAGCACAGATACGCAGTATTTT
NA	TRBD2	TRBJ2-3	TRBV20-1	CSASNLAGHTDTQYF	TGCAGTGCTAGCAACCTAGCGGGTCACACAGATACGCAGTATTTT
few	TRBD1	TRBJ1-6	TRBV4-2	CASSQDEGGGLDSPLHF	TGTGCCAGCAGCCAAGATGAGGGAGGGGGCCTTGATTCACCCCTCCACTTT
NA	NA	TRBJ2-4	TRBV27	CASSWGAGAKNIQYF	TGTGCCAGCAGTTGGGGGGCAGGAGCCAAAAACATTCAGTACTTC
NA	NA	TRBJ2-7	TRBV18	CASSPPGGDYHPYF	TGTGCCAGCTCACCACCGGGGGGAGACTATCATCCGTACTTC
NA	TRBD2	TRBJ2-2	TRBV9	CASSRLAGGRNTGELFF	TGTGCCAGCAGCCGACTAGCGGGGGGGCGGAACACCGGGGAGCTGTTTTTT
once	NA	TRBJ2-2	TRBV6-5	CASSYSENTGELFF	TGTGCCAGCAGTTACTCGGAAAACACCGGGGAGCTGTTTTTT
many	NA	TRBJ1-4	TRBV4-3	CASSQEYRVNEKLFF	TGCGCCAGCAGCCAAGAGTACAGGGTGAATGAAAAACTGTTTTTT
NA	TRBD1	TRBJ2-3	TRBV4-1	CASSQGDRGADTQYF	TGCGCCAGCAGCCAAGGGGACAGGGGGGCAGATACGCAGTATTTT
few	TRBD2	TRBJ2-3	TRBV12-3/TRBV12-4	CASSLGSGLSSHTQYF	TGTGCCAGCAGCTTAGGCTCGGGACTATCTAGCCATACGCAGTATTTT
NA	NA	TRBJ2-2	TRBV14	CASSQDFSWGTATGELFF	TGTGCCAGCAGCCAAGACTTCTCGTGGGGGACGGCCACCGGGGAGCTGTTTTTT
once	NA	TRBJ2-7	TRBV4-1	CASSQDYLVFAYFYEQYF	TGCGCCAGCAGCCAAGATTATCTAGTCTTTGCGTACTTCTACGAGCAGTACTTC
NA	NA	TRBJ2-1	TRBV20-1	CSASNEQFF	TGCAGTGCTAGCAATGAGCAGTTCTTC
NA	NA	TRBJ1-1	TRBV7-9	CASSPPSPARGEAFF	TGTGCCAGCAGCCCACCCTCCCCTGCCCGAGGCGAAGCTTTCTTT
NA	NA	TRBJ2-3	TRBV12-3/TRBV12-4	CASNSGTQEPDTQYF	TGTGCCAGCAACTCCGGGACTCAAGAGCCAGATACGCAGTATTTT
once	TRBD2	TRBJ2-2	TRBV14	CASSELGGNSGELFF	TGTGCCAGCAGCGAGCTGGGGGGGAATTCCGGGGAGCTGTTTTTT
NA	NA	TRBJ2-1	TRBV9	CASSVGGGDYNEQFF	TGTGCCAGCAGCGTCGGCGGGGGCGACTACAATGAGCAGTTCTTC
NA	TRBD1	TRBJ1-1	TRBV5-4	CAGSFDRATNTEAFF	TGTGCCGGCAGTTTTGACAGGGCGACGAACACTGAAGCTTTCTTT
NA	TRBD2	TRBJ2-2	TRBV10-3	CATERGNRNTGELFF	TGTGCCACGGAGCGGGGCAATAGGAACACCGGGGAGCTGTTTTTT
few	NA	TRBJ2-3	TRBV7-2	CASSPGLYPSTDTQYF	TGTGCCAGCAGCCCCGGACTTTATCCTAGCACAGATACGCAGTATTTT
few	NA	TRBJ1-1	TRBV7-9	CASSLGSRESEAFF	TGTGCCAGCAGCTTAGGATCGAGGGAGTCTGAAGCTTTCTTT
many	NA	TRBJ1-2	TRBV7-2	CASSLASNPGRVNYGYTF	TGTGCCAGCAGCTTAGCCTCAAACCCTGGACGGGTTAACTATGGCTACACCTTC
NA	TRBD2	TRBJ2-1	TRBV20-1	CSARRGGQFSEQFF	TGCAGTGCTAGGCGGGGGGGTCAATTTAGTGAGCAGTTCTTC
NA	NA	TRBJ2-3	TRBV18	CASSPTALGTDTQYF	TGTGCCAGCTCACCCACGGCCCTGGGCACAGATACGCAGTATTTT
NA	TRBD2	TRBJ2-7	TRBV5-1	CASSDRFQAGALSSYNEQYF	TGCGCCAGCAGCGACCGATTTCAAGCGGGGGCCCTTAGCTCCTACAATGAGCAGTACTTC
NA	NA	TRBJ1-5	TRBV20-1	CSAEERRGSNQPQHF	TGCAGTGCCGAAGAACGGCGGGGTAGCAATCAGCCCCAGCATTTT
few	NA	TRBJ2-7	TRBV18	CASSDTAYGQYF	TGTGCCAGCTCAGATACAGCGTATGGGCAGTACTTC
NA	NA	TRBJ2-1	TRBV30	CAWRDPGFVINEQFF	TGTGCCTGGAGAGACCCGGGGTTTGTGATAAATGAGCAGTTCTTC
NA	TRBD2	TRBJ2-1	TRBV27	CASRISSGGTYNEQFF	TGTGCCAGCCGCATTTCTAGCGGGGGGACCTACAATGAGCAGTTCTTC
NA	NA	TRBJ2-3	TRBV12-3/TRBV12-4	CASSLGRQSTIPDTQYF	TGTGCCAGCAGTTTAGGCAGGCAGAGCACAATCCCAGATACGCAGTATTTT
NA	NA	TRBJ2-2	TRBV7-9	CASSLDLAGELFF	TGTGCCAGCAGCTTAGATCTGGCCGGGGAGCTGTTTTTT
few	TRBD1	TRBJ2-5	TRBV27	CASTVDRDGPYNEQYF	TGTGCCAGCACCGTGGACAGGGACGGTCCTTACAATGAGCAGTACTTC
NA	TRBD1	TRBJ1-2	TRBV20-1	CSARDLTGEGYTF	TGCAGTGCTAGAGATTTGACAGGGGAGGGCTACACCTTC
NA	NA	TRBJ2-3	TRBV20-1	CSAPRTRAPTDGRYF	TGCAGTGCCCCGCGGACACGGGCCCCCACAGATGGGCGGTATTTT
few	TRBD1	TRBJ2-5	TRBV7-9	CASSLEGQGFRETQYF	TGTGCCAGCAGCTTGGAAGGACAGGGTTTTAGGGAGACCCAGTACTTC
few	NA	TRBJ1-5	TRBV6-6	CASSYRANQPQHF	TGTGCCAGCAGTTACAGGGCCAATCAGCCCCAGCATTTT
NA	NA	TRBJ2-7	TRBV20-1	CGATRDTSYEQYF	TGCGGTGCCACCCGGGACACCTCCTACGAGCAGTACTTC
NA	TRBD1	TRBJ2-7	TRBV6-2/TRBV6-3	CASSEQGEFYEQYF	TGTGCCAGCAGTGAACAGGGGGAATTTTACGAGCAGTACTTC
few	NA	TRBJ2-2	TRBV12-3/TRBV12-4	CASSIYSPGELFF	TGTGCCAGCAGTATTTATTCGCCCGGGGAGCTGTTTTTT